A selection of T cell receptor beta chains follows, all from one sample in a study of OX40 agonist ivuxolimab in advanced cancers. Only in-frame clones appear in the TCRdb table, and some are missing; sequencing was by immunoSEQ multiplex PCR. Of roughly 67,000 clones listed, 92% are singletons. The material was CD4+ or CD8+ T cells sorted from blood, obtained in a trial of the OX40 agonist ivuxolimab. The source of these receptors is an adult with an advanced solid tumor such as melanoma, head and neck, liver or kidney cancer. CDR3s leave out the opening cysteine and the closing phenylalanine or tryptophan.

TRBV13,TRBJ1-4,ASSLKGWGADNEKLF
TRBV29-1,TRBJ2-1,STGTGWRNEQF
TRBV7-8,TRBJ1-2,ASSLPMDRTLPNYGYT
TRBV10-3,TRBJ2-7,AISDSDSYEQY
TRBV19,TRBJ2-2,ASSMTVYTGELF
TRBV5-5,TRBJ2-5,ASSLAGLETQY
TRBV7-9,TRBJ2-7,ASSLKVGQSHEQY
TRBV4-1,TRBJ1-2,ASSQDLDGWGGYT
TRBV6-4,TRBJ2-2,ASSGGATGELF
TRBV2,TRBJ2-3,ASPQGYRGY
TRBV5-1,TRBJ1-5,ASSWEDRGIGNQPQH
TRBV13,TRBJ1-6,ASSFEGGSYNSPLH
TRBV9,TRBJ1-6,ASSVVAESPLH
TRBV4-1,TRBJ2-7,ASSRGVGYEQY
TRBV14,TRBJ1-1,ASRGPFDTEAF
TRBV9,TRBJ2-7,ASSGSQNEQY
TRBV29-1,TRBJ1-5,SVAGEGGDQPQH
TRBV13,TRBJ2-7,ASSKSLQGPYEQY
TRBV10-2,TRBJ2-7,ASQSEGSREQY
TRBV5-1,TRBJ2-7,ASSSSIHEQY
TRBV5-6,TRBJ1-1,ASSQSGGVTEAF
TRBV6-5,TRBJ1-1,ASSYLQVDTEAF
TRBV14,TRBJ2-7,ASSQTGLAPNPSYEQY
TRBV11-2,TRBJ2-3,ASSLAGLPDTQY
TRBV29-1,TRBJ2-2,SVRGPNTGELF
TRBV11-3,TRBJ2-2,ASSLSQWGEGDTGELF
TRBV5-6,TRBJ1-1,ASSLVGIEAF
TRBV2,TRBJ2-7,ASSEALRSAESYEQY
TRBV27,TRBJ2-1,ASSLGTGSYNEQF
TRBV4-1,TRBJ2-3,ASSQEVTPIPDTQY
TRBV7-9,TRBJ2-7,ASSLGVSLAYEQY
TRBV9,TRBJ2-2,ASSVFGGAHTGELF
TRBV6-5,TRBJ2-1,ASSYSPAGGVNEQF
TRBV9,TRBJ2-1,ASSETGTSIRNEQF
TRBV12-5,TRBJ1-5,ASGLEVGVGQPQH
TRBV6-5,TRBJ1-2,ASSPTGDYGYT
TRBV5-1,TRBJ1-1,ASSLTTDDMNTEAF
TRBV7-9,TRBJ2-1,ASSSPDTTYNEQF
TRBV5-5,TRBJ1-4,ASSLGHRETGYEKLF
TRBV7-6,TRBJ2-7,ASSLETTYEQY
TRBV9,TRBJ2-3,ASSARGLTDTQY